These 16 T cell receptor beta chains originate from one sample sequenced in a study of Graves' ophthalmopathy and Graves' hyperthyroidism listed by TCRdb under 2018. Sequencing instrument: Illumina HiSeq 2000. For repertoire sequencing, the TCR beta CDR3 regions were amplified from RNA transcripts. The first round was an RT-PCR using HTBI primers with the Qiagen OneStep RT-PCR kit, and this first round was followed by a second-round multiplex PCR, then size selection and purification. TCRdb's own reprocessing of the public reads used fastp at Q25 and MiXCR and kept productive beta chains. CDR3 protein sequences are deduplicated, and each keeps its most common genes and DNA. The sample table holds 400,000 to 450,000 distinct CDR3 sequences, of which around 20% were seen once. The top ten hold around 3% of the sample. The specimen was peripheral blood. The receptors shown here come from a woman younger than 35 with stable Graves' hyperthyroidism. Donor details come from another sample of the same person, matched by shared clones.

The chain uses TRBV6-2 or TRBV6-3 and TRBJ2-7; no definite D call. The CDR3 runs to 13 residues. Deletions cut 4 bases from V and 0 bases from J, with 7 bases between. The germline gives CDR1 MNHEY, CDR2 SVGEGT. In nucleotides, the CDR3 is TGTGCCAGCAGTTCTCCATACTCCTACGAGCAGTACTTC. Translation gives CASSSPYSYEQYF.

This clonotype was counted at least ten times. The chain is built from TRBV25-1 and TRBJ2-5; weak D call: TRBD2 (6 bases). Germline-derived CDR1 and CDR2 are MGHDK and SYGVNS. V lost 6 bases, J lost 5 bases, and 22 bases lay in between. The CDR3 length is 16 residues. CDR3 region: CASSSPPPPGRETQYF. CDR3 sequence (DNA): TGTGCCAGCAGCTCCCCTCCCCCGCCAGGGAGGGAGACCCAGTACTTC.

This clonotype appeared many times. This chain joins TRBV12-3 or TRBV12-4 and TRBJ2-5; possibly TRBD1 or TRBD2 for D (5 bases each). The CDR3 contains 17 residues. The V end lost 6 bases, the J end lost 1 base, and 21 bases lay between the germline ends. This CDR3 reads CASSRRKGTDLQETQYF. In nucleotides, the CDR3 is TGTGCCAGCAGCAGACGCAAAGGGACGGACCTCCAAGAGACCCAGTACTTC.

In this sample, this clonotype turned up many times. J is TRBJ2-5 and V is TRBV5-1, with TRBD1 as a possible D gene (6 bases). V lost 4 bases and J lost 1, with 14 bases in between. The CDR3 spans 15 residues. Per germline, CDR1 SGHRS and CDR2 YFSETQ. The CDR3 loop reads CASSQGQFLQETQYF. CDR3 in DNA: TGCGCCAGCAGCCAAGGACAGTTTCTCCAAGAGACCCAGTACTTC.

The chain has TRBV6-2 or TRBV6-3 and TRBJ1-1; 8 positions agree with TRBD1. J was trimmed by 3 bases and V by 5 bases; bases with no gene match: 17. Germline assignment: CDR1 MNHEY and CDR2 SVGEGT. This CDR3 is built from 18 residues. In DNA, the CDR3 is TGTGCCAGCAGTCTCGTAAAAGGACAGGGTCTCAGGTACACTGAAGCTTTCTTT. It is translated as CASSLVKGQGLRYTEAFF.

This clonotype was counted many times. The V gene is TRBV6-5, the J gene TRBJ1-2, with a possible D match to TRBD1 (6 bases). Germline assignment: CDR1 MNHEY and CDR2 SVGAGI. The germline V and J ends were trimmed by 6 bases and 4 bases, with 18 bases remaining between them. The length of the CDR3 is 15 residues. CDR3 residues: CASSYSTGWSYGYTF. CDR3 bases: TGTGCCAGCAGCTATTCGACAGGATGGAGCTATGGCTACACCTTC.

This clonotype was recorded many times. The gene calls are TRBV18 and TRBJ1-1; D ambiguous. Germline CDR1 and CDR2: KGHSH and LQKENI. The CDR3 is 13 residues long. V was trimmed by 1 base and J by 8 bases, leaving 11 bases between them. CDR3 bases: TGTGCCAGCTCACCACGGGCCAGGTTGGAAGCTTTCTTT. It yields the protein CASSPRARLEAFF.

In regard to this clonotype: A much larger clonotype is one base distant, so this may be a read error. This chain connects TRBV20-1 to TRBJ2-7; 7 bases align to TRBD2. Germline trimming cut 0 bases from V and 4 bases from J; bases unmatched to any gene: 9. Per the germline V gene, CDR1 is DFQATT and CDR2 is SNEGSKA (reference sequence). The CDR3 loop spans 15 amino acids. The CDR3 sequence: CSAREPTGGSYEQYF. In DNA form, the CDR3 reads TGCAGTGCTAGAGAGCCGACTGGCGGGAGTTACGAGCAGTACTTC.

The V and J genes are TRBV7-8 and TRBJ2-5, with a tentative D call TRBD2 (6 bases). V lost 1 base to trimming and J lost 7 bases, with 13 bases between them. The CDR3 consists of 14 residues. In germline, CDR1 is SGHVS, CDR2 FQNEAQ. CDR3 amino acids: CASSLVDTTRTQYF. CDR3 in DNA: TGTGCCAGCAGCTTAGTGGACACGACTAGGACCCAGTACTTC.

The CDR3 nucleotides read TGTGCCAGCTCATCGTCCCGGGAGTATACCGGGGAGCTGTTTTTT. Its translation: CASSSSREYTGELFF. The chain employs TRBV18 and TRBJ2-2, with D possibly matching TRBD2 (6 bases). The CDR3 is 15 amino acids. Trimming shortened V by 5 bases and J by 5 bases, and 15 bases separated the two germline ends. Germline V gene lookup returns CDR1 KGHSH and CDR2 LQKENI.

This clonotype was recorded many times. The rearrangement links TRBV20-1 to TRBJ1-1, with D unclear. CDR1 and CDR2 from the germline V gene are DFQATT and SNEGSKA (reference sequence). The CDR3 loop spans 11 amino acids. Deletions cut 5 bases from V and 4 bases from J, with 8 bases between. The CDR3 nucleotides are TGCAGTGCTCTAAATCGCACTGAAGCTTTCTTT. This sequence encodes CSALNRTEAFF.

This rearrangement joins TRBV6-1 to TRBJ1-5, with D uncertain. V lost 6 bases and J 1 base, leaving 13 bases between the germline ends. CDR3 length: 15 residues. Germline V gene lookup returns CDR1 MNHNS and CDR2 SASEGT. As DNA, the CDR3 is TGTGCCAGCAGACCCGACCCCGGAAGCAATCAGCCCCAGCATTTT. This gives the protein CASRPDPGSNQPQHF.

Many counts were recorded for this clonotype. This chain uses TRBV20-1 with TRBJ2-7; TRBD2 matches 9 bases. The ends lost 0 bases at V and 0 bases at J; junction bases unmatched: 12. Germline loops: CDR1 DFQATT, CDR2 SNEGSKA (reference sequence). There are 18 residues in the CDR3. CDR3 coding DNA: TGCAGTGCTAGAGATCTTTGGGCTAGCGGGATCCCCTCCTACGAGCAGTACTTC. Residues: CSARDLWASGIPSYEQYF.

There are many counts of this clonotype. The CDR3 coding sequence is TGCGCCAGCAGCTTGGACCCAAGGGGTGAAGCTTTCTTT. It specifies CASSLDPRGEAFF. The chain employs TRBV5-1 and TRBJ1-1; D is possibly TRBD1 (5 bases). The CDR3 extends over 13 amino acids. Germline CDR1 reads SGHRS; CDR2 reads YFSETQ. V gave up 0 bases and J gave up 7 bases, with 10 bases separating them.

This clonotype was seen at least ten times. The J gene is TRBJ1-5, the V gene TRBV19; TRBD1 might be the D (5 bases). The V gene's germline CDR1 is LNHDA and CDR2 SQIVND (reference sequence). Trimming pared 3 bases from V and 6 bases from J, leaving 15 bases between. The CDR3 totals 15 residues. CDR3 residues: CASSMSRGQSQPQHF. DNA of the CDR3: TGTGCCAGTAGTATGTCCCGGGGCCAGTCTCAGCCCCAGCATTTT.

There are a few counts of this clonotype. The rearrangement uses TRBV3-1 and TRBJ2-5, with D perhaps being TRBD1 or TRBD2 (5 bases each). Trimming removed 3 bases at V and 3 bases at J, with 20 bases between. Germline CDR1 and CDR2: LGHDT and YNNKEL (reference sequence). The CDR3 loop spans 17 amino acids. The CDR3 here is CASSHRPSGREKETQYF. CDR3 nucleotide sequence: TGTGCCAGCAGCCACAGGCCGTCTGGCAGGGAGAAAGAGACCCAGTACTTC.